Following are 26 T cell receptor beta chains from one sample sequenced in a study of blood T cell repertoires in COVID-19 (TCRdb year 2020). The method behind the library was the immunoSEQ multiplex PCR assay. Drawn from immuneACCESS, this table holds only the in-frame rearrangements with V and J called that TCRdb kept. Clones are partly lost; checked studies trace under half to an unresolved V gene and leave the rest unexplained. Here the sample has about 200,000 clones; around 90% occur a single time. Clones ranked in the top ten supply less than 7.5% of the sample. Sequenced input: peripheral blood. These receptor sequences come from a man between 60 and 70 years old who had recovered from COVID-19.

The chain joins TRBV2 to TRBJ2-1; 9 bases are a match to TRBD2. In germline, CDR1 is SNHLY, CDR2 FYNNEI. With 5 bases clipped from V and 4 bases from J, the junction kept 6 bases outside the gene matches. The CDR3 contains 15 residues. The CDR3 coding sequence is TGTGCCAGCAGTCCGGGACTAGCCGCTTACAATGAGCAGTTCTTC. Translating gives CASSPGLAAYNEQFF.

This sequence joins TRBV15 and TRBJ1-6; a weak D match, TRBD1 (6 bases). Germline CDR1 and CDR2: LNHNV and YYDKDF (reference sequence). Trimming stripped 5 bases from V and 2 bases from J, with 19 bases between. The CDR3 consists of 18 residues. This CDR3 reads CATSGVGQPHTYNSPLHF. CDR3 DNA: TGTGCCACCAGCGGGGTTGGACAGCCACACACCTATAATTCACCCCTCCACTTT.

This clone was found once. This chain joins TRBV6-6 and TRBJ1-1; no definite D call. CDR1 is MNHNY and CDR2 is SVGAGI in the germline V gene (reference sequence). This CDR3 is 14 amino acids long. The germline V and J ends were trimmed by 5 bases and 4 bases, with 14 bases remaining between them. The CDR3 bases are TGTGCCAGCAGTCCAGGACTGCTGAGCACTGAAGCTTTCTTT. Translation: CASSPGLLSTEAFF.

The chain couples TRBV20-1 to TRBJ2-1; TRBD2 agrees at 8 bases. J was trimmed by 7 bases and V by 3 bases; bases with no gene match: 8. CDR1 DFQATT and CDR2 SNEGSKA come from the germline V gene (reference sequence). The CDR3 is 14 amino acids. The CDR3 sequence is CSASPGGSRNEQFF. As DNA, the CDR3 is TGCAGTGCTAGTCCGGGAGGGTCTAGGAATGAGCAGTTCTTC.

The rearrangement links TRBV18 to TRBJ2-3, with D maybe TRBD2 (5 bases). V lost 3 bases and J 6 bases, leaving 13 bases between the germline ends. Germline CDR1 is KGHSH and CDR2 is LQKENI. The CDR3 extends over 14 amino acids. The DNA for the CDR3 is TGTGCCAGCTCACCGCTCAGTAGCGCTGATACGCAGTATTTT. It translates to CASSPLSSADTQYF.

The chain uses TRBV2 and TRBJ2-7; 7 bases match TRBD1. Trimming took 5 bases from V and 0 from J; bases not matched to a gene: 4. The CDR3 runs to 14 residues. Per germline, CDR1 SNHLY and CDR2 FYNNEI. The CDR3 loop reads CASSRDSSSYEQYF. Written as DNA, the CDR3 is TGTGCCAGCAGTCGGGACAGTAGCTCCTACGAGCAGTACTTC.

The rearrangement uses TRBV7-9 and TRBJ2-1; no reliable D call. Germline CDR1 and CDR2: SEHNR and FQNEAQ (reference sequence). V was shortened by 7 bases and J by 2 bases, with 12 bases between the two germline ends. This CDR3 is built from 14 residues. CDR3 sequence (DNA): TGTGCCAGCACCCGTGGCGGAACCTACAATGAGCAGTTCTTC. It encodes CASTRGGTYNEQFF.

This rearrangement joins TRBV5-4 to TRBJ2-1; tentatively, D is TRBD1 (6 bases). V was shortened by 0 bases and J by 5 bases, with 12 bases between the two germline ends. In germline, CDR1 is SGHNT, CDR2 YYREEE (reference sequence). This CDR3 spans 15 amino acids. This CDR3 is CASSLARGWDNEQFF. The CDR3 DNA follows: TGTGCCAGCAGCTTGGCCAGGGGCTGGGACAATGAGCAGTTCTTC.

Details on this clone: Relative to the germline gene, one junction end is altered; a read error may explain this. This chain joins TRBV29-1 and TRBJ2-7; D might be TRBD2 (7 bases). This CDR3 contains 17 residues. Germline V gives CDR1 SQVTM, CDR2 ANQGSEA. The CDR3 region is CSVEGEGGGRDSHEQYF. Here the CDR3 DNA reads TGCAGCGTTGAAGGGGAGGGGGGAGGCAGGGACTCCCACGAGCAGTACTTC.

The chain is built from TRBV18 and TRBJ2-1; weak D call: TRBD2 (6 bases). CDR1 is KGHSH and CDR2 is LQKENI in the germline V gene. Deletions cut 2 bases from V and 7 bases from J, with 18 bases between. The CDR3 loop spans 16 amino acids. CDR3 sequence reads: CASSPYGGSTRNEQFF. CDR3 in DNA: TGTGCCAGCTCACCATACGGGGGATCTACAAGGAATGAGCAGTTCTTC.

This clone has a single count. The V call is TRBV5-1, the J call TRBJ2-7; 7 bases are shared with TRBD1. This CDR3 has 15 amino acids. V gave up 4 bases and J gave up 0 bases; unmatched junction bases: 7. Per germline, CDR1 SGHRS and CDR2 YFSETQ. CDR3 protein: CASSPGTVSSYEQYF. In nucleotides, the CDR3 is TGCGCCAGCAGCCCGGGGACAGTAAGCTCCTACGAGCAGTACTTC. Full variable domain (rest looked up from reference TRBV5-1 and TRBJ2-7): KAGVTQTPRYLIKTRGQQVTLSCSPISGHRSVSWYQQTPGQGLQFLFEYFSETQRNKGNFPGRFSGRQFSNSRSEMNVSTLELGDSALYLCASSPGTVSSYEQYFGPGTRLTVT.

The chain employs TRBV4-3 and TRBJ2-3; the match to TRBD2 covers 14 bases. The junction had 14 bases not matched to a gene; V was cut back by 3 bases and J by 0 bases. This CDR3 is built from 21 residues. CDR1 is LGHNA and CDR2 is YSLEER in the germline V gene. In DNA, the CDR3 is TGCGCCAGCAGCCAGTTCACCGGTGGGACTAGCGGGAGCCCTAGCACAGATACGCAGTATTTT. Encoded protein: CASSQFTGGTSGSPSTDTQYF.

The rearrangement uses TRBV5-5 and TRBJ2-7; TRBD1 agrees at 7 bases. The CDR3 is made up of 15 amino acids. V dropped 2 bases and J dropped 2; count of bases not matched to a gene: 7. Germline values: CDR1 SGHKS, CDR2 YYEKEE (reference sequence). The CDR3 bases are TGTGCCAGCAGCTTCAACCCGGGACAGACCTACGAGCAGTACTTC. Protein sequence: CASSFNPGQTYEQYF.

V and J are TRBV6-5 and TRBJ1-1, with 8 bases fitting TRBD1. The J segment lost 3 bases and the V segment lost 4 bases, leaving 1 base of the junction unmatched. Germline CDR1 and CDR2: MNHEY and SVGAGI. The CDR3 covers 13 residues. The CDR3 DNA sequence: TGTGCCAGCAGTTGGACAGGGCACACTGAAGCTTTCTTT. It codes for CASSWTGHTEAFF.

A single count supports this clone. CDR3 amino acids: CAIMAGVGEQFF. The CDR3 DNA reads TGTGCCATCATGGCAGGGGTAGGTGAGCAGTTCTTC. V and J are TRBV10-3 and TRBJ2-1, with a weak D call TRBD1 (6 bases). The CDR3 is 12 amino acids. Trimming took off 7 bases at V and 9 bases at J, with 13 bases between the two ends. Per the germline V gene, CDR1 is ENHRY and CDR2 is SYGVKD.

The rearrangement links TRBV27 to TRBJ2-1, with D possibly being TRBD1 (5 bases). The CDR3 is 17 amino acids. V was cut by 2 bases and J by 4 bases, with 18 bases left in between. The V gene's germline CDR1 is MNHEY and CDR2 SMNVEV (reference sequence). DNA of the CDR3: TGTGCCAGCAGTTTAAGGCAGGGAAGCTCATCGTACAATGAGCAGTTCTTC. It is translated as CASSLRQGSSSYNEQFF.

The gene calls are TRBV5-1 and TRBJ2-1, with 8 bases identical to TRBD2. From germline, CDR1 is SGHRS and CDR2 YFSETQ. CDR3 length: 14 amino acids. The J segment lost 8 bases and the V segment lost 4 bases, leaving 8 bases of the junction unmatched. The CDR3 loop reads CASSTQAGEDEQFF. The CDR3 DNA reads TGCGCCAGCAGCACTCAAGCGGGGGAGGATGAGCAGTTCTTC.

This clone was detected only a few times. The rearrangement uses TRBV7-9 and TRBJ1-1; no clear D. The V end lost 1 base, the J end lost 11 bases, and 11 bases lay between the germline ends. This CDR3 region has 12 residues. CDR1 is SEHNR, CDR2 FQNEAQ, per germline (reference sequence). This chain's CDR3 is CASSLVQKNAFF. For the CDR3, the DNA is TGTGCCAGCAGCTTAGTACAGAAGAATGCTTTCTTT. Using reference TRBV7-9 and TRBJ1-1 for the parts outside the CDR3, the full variable domain is DTGVSQNPRHKITKRGQNVTFRCDPISEHNRLYWYRQTLGQGPEFLTYFQNEAQLEKSRLLSDRFSAERPKGSFSTLEIQRTEQGDSAMYLCASSLVQKNAFFGQGTRLTVV.

The chain couples TRBV4-2 to TRBJ2-7; 7 positions match TRBD2. This CDR3 comprises 14 residues. The ends lost 3 bases at V and 0 bases at J; junction bases unmatched: 2. CDR1 and CDR2 (germline): LGHNA, YNFKEQ. The DNA of the CDR3 is TGTGCCAGCAGCCAGGGGGGGAACTCCTACGAGCAGTACTTC. Translation gives CASSQGGNSYEQYF.

This chain joins TRBV7-2 and TRBJ1-1; the match to TRBD1 covers 12 bases. The CDR3 consists of 15 residues. CDR1 is SGHTA and CDR2 is FQGNSA in the germline V gene. With V trimmed by 3 bases and J by 5 bases, 4 bases remained unmatched. CDR3 protein: CASSLGQGAGTEAFF. The CDR3 region has the DNA TGTGCCAGCAGCTTGGGACAGGGGGCAGGAACTGAAGCTTTCTTT.

The V call is TRBV18, the J call TRBJ1-6; 11 bases fit TRBD1. V lost 0 bases to trimming and J lost 9 bases; unmatched junction nucleotides: 4. Germline V lookup: CDR1 KGHSH, CDR2 LQKENI. This CDR3 comprises 16 residues. The DNA of the CDR3 is TGTGCCAGCTCACCACCAGTCGGGACAGGGGGTTCACCCCTCCACTTT. It is translated as CASSPPVGTGGSPLHF.

The chain employs TRBV4-1 and TRBJ1-5; D is unclear. Germline CDR1 and CDR2: MGHRA and YSYEKL. This CDR3 comprises 15 residues. The V end lost 0 bases, the J end lost 1 base, and 7 bases lay between the germline ends. CDR3 sequence reads: CASSQDWRSNQPQHF. The CDR3 DNA sequence: TGCGCCAGCAGCCAAGATTGGAGGAGCAATCAGCCCCAGCATTTT.

This chain links TRBV5-4 with TRBJ1-6, with TRBD1 matching 7 bases. The junction had 14 bases not matched to a gene; V was cut back by 10 bases and J by 7 bases. CDR3 length equals 15 residues. Per germline, CDR1 SGHNT and CDR2 YYREEE (reference sequence). CDR3 sequence reads: CASSPPGQQNSPLHF. The CDR3 nucleotides read TGTGCCTCAAGTCCGCCGGGACAGCAAAATTCACCCCTCCACTTT.

This chain connects TRBV7-3 to TRBJ2-1; a weak D match, TRBD1 (6 bases). CDR1 is SGHTA and CDR2 is FQGTGA in the germline V gene. The V end lost 1 base, the J end lost 6 bases, and 19 bases lay between the germline ends. CDR3 size: 17 residues. CDR3 loop: CASSLSGSPGQSNEQFF. The CDR3 DNA sequence: TGTGCCAGCAGCTTAAGTGGGTCCCCGGGACAATCCAATGAGCAGTTCTTC.

DNA of the CDR3: TGTGCCAGCAGCCCGTACAGGGGGGAAGGCTATGGCTACACCTTC. This gives the protein CASSPYRGEGYGYTF. The V gene is TRBV7-2, the J gene TRBJ1-2, with 8 positions matching TRBD1. Germline CDR1 is SGHTA and CDR2 is FQGNSA. The CDR3 has 15 amino acids. Unmatched junction bases numbered 9, after V lost 5 bases and J lost 4 bases.

The chain carries TRBV29-1 and TRBJ2-7; D unresolved. The germline gives CDR1 SQVTM, CDR2 ANQGSEA. This CDR3 comprises 11 residues. Trimming took off 4 bases at V and 2 bases at J, with 6 bases between the two ends. CDR3 nucleotides: TGCAGCGTTGGTGCAGCCTACGAGCAGTACTTC. It encodes CSVGAAYEQYF.